These 28 T cell receptor beta chains came from one sample sequenced in a study of CD8+CD57+ T cells in acquired aplastic anemia. Genomic DNA templated the TCR beta VDJ and CDR3 profiling. TCRdb analysed the reads with MiXCR anew, one entry per CDR3 protein. Altogether 300,000 or so distinct CDR3 sequences are present, 56% being singletons, with the ten largest covering roughly 1.2%. Individuals selected for sequencing had exhibited CD8+CD57+ cell expansion on flow cytometry. The material sequenced was sorted CD4+, CD8+, or CD8+CD57+ T cells (not recorded which) from PBMCs. The receptors derive from a human donor with aplastic anemia.

The chain combines TRBV2 with TRBJ2-7, with TRBD1 matching over 7 bases. The CDR3 has 14 amino acids. The J segment lost 2 bases and the V segment lost 7 bases, leaving 8 bases of the junction unmatched. Germline lookup yields CDR1 SNHLY and CDR2 FYNNEI. The CDR3 DNA reads TGTGCCAGCACCATCGACAGGGACACCTACGAGCAGTACTTC. It specifies CASTIDRDTYEQYF.

In its sample, this clonotype was seen many times. The V and J genes are TRBV3-1 and TRBJ1-1; 11 bases are shared with TRBD1. CDR3 size: 14 residues. Germline V gives CDR1 LGHDT, CDR2 YNNKEL (reference sequence). With 8 bases clipped from V and 4 bases from J, the junction kept 6 bases outside the gene matches. The CDR3 region is CASGTGGIGTEAFF. The CDR3 nucleotides read TGTGCCAGCGGGACAGGGGGTATTGGCACTGAAGCTTTCTTT.

This clonotype has a count of ten or more. V gene TRBV6-5 combines with J gene TRBJ2-7, with D unresolved. The CDR3 is 16 amino acids. Germline values: CDR1 MNHEY, CDR2 SVGAGI. V was clipped by 0 bases and J by 0 bases, with 12 bases between them. The CDR3 sequence is CASSYSSVGSSYEQYF. The CDR3 nucleotides are TGTGCCAGCAGTTACTCGAGTGTAGGCTCCTCCTACGAGCAGTACTTC.

The chain has TRBV12-3 or TRBV12-4 and TRBJ1-6, with 10 bases matching TRBD1. V trimming: 1 base; J trimming: 7 bases; junction bases outside the gene matches: 7. The CDR3 sequence is 17 residues long. The CDR3: CASSLGQGAPLNSPLHF. DNA of the CDR3: TGTGCCAGCAGTTTAGGACAGGGGGCGCCTCTAAATTCACCCCTCCACTTT.

The chain carries TRBV7-9 and TRBJ2-7; D is unresolved. Per germline, CDR1 SEHNR and CDR2 FQNEAQ (reference sequence). The CDR3 length is 11 residues. V was clipped by 5 bases and J by 7 bases, with 9 bases between them. CDR3 protein: CASSNDNEQYF. CDR3 coding DNA: TGTGCCAGCAGCAATGACAATGAGCAGTACTTC. Full variable domain (rest looked up from reference TRBV7-9 and TRBJ2-7): DTGVSQNPRHKITKRGQNVTFRCDPISEHNRLYWYRQTLGQGPEFLTYFQNEAQLEKSRLLSDRFSAERPKGSFSTLEIQRTEQGDSAMYLCASSNDNEQYFGPGTRLTVT.

This clonotype was recorded at least ten times. The rearrangement uses TRBV6-5 and TRBJ2-2, with 11 bases aligning to TRBD2. The CDR3 has 16 residues. Per the germline V gene, CDR1 is MNHEY and CDR2 is SVGAGI. Trimming removed 6 bases from V and 2 bases from J; junction bases left unmatched: 5. CDR3 amino acids: CASRLAGGINTGELFF. The DNA for the CDR3 is TGTGCCAGCAGATTAGCGGGAGGGATTAACACCGGGGAGCTGTTTTTT.

V gene TRBV2 combines with J gene TRBJ2-5, with TRBD2 matching over 8 bases. V trimming: 6 bases; J trimming: 5 bases; junction bases outside the gene matches: 11. CDR1 and CDR2 (germline): SNHLY, FYNNEI. The CDR3 runs to 15 residues. The CDR3 is CASREGLGGVETQYF. In DNA form, the CDR3 reads TGTGCCAGCAGAGAGGGACTAGGGGGAGTGGAGACCCAGTACTTC.

This clonotype was detected only a few times. CDR3 coding DNA: TGTGCCACCAGCGCGGTGAGGAGCGGGGAACGAAGCTCCTACAATGAGCAGTTCTTC. The encoded protein is CATSAVRSGERSSYNEQFF. The V call is TRBV24-1, the J call TRBJ2-1; 7 bases are shared with TRBD2. With V trimmed by 7 bases and J by 0 bases, 17 bases remained unmatched. CDR1 is KGHDR and CDR2 is SFDVKD in the germline V gene. CDR3 length: 19 residues.

To note about this clonotype: At one end, the junction sequence differs from germline, possibly due to a read error. The chain recombines TRBV9 with TRBJ2-2; D perhaps matches TRBD2 (7 bases). The CDR3 covers 14 residues. From germline, CDR1 is SGDLS and CDR2 YYNGEE. For the CDR3, the DNA is TGTGCCAGCAGCGTAGGGCCACCAACCGGGGGGCTGTCTTTT. Amino acids: CASSVGPPTGGLSF.

The V and J genes are TRBV9 and TRBJ1-2, with 8 bases fitting TRBD1. CDR3 length: 17 residues. V was pared by 3 bases and J by 8 bases, with 18 bases of the junction left unmatched. The germline gives CDR1 SGDLS, CDR2 YYNGEE. CDR3 region: CASSGQTGAVGNFGYTF. The CDR3 bases are TGTGCCAGCAGCGGCCAGACAGGGGCCGTAGGGAATTTCGGCTACACCTTC.

The CDR3 region is CSARREGRERFEQYF. The CDR3 coding sequence is TGCAGTGCTAGAAGAGAGGGCCGTGAGAGATTCGAGCAGTACTTC. The V call is TRBV20-1, the J call TRBJ2-7; the D gene is possibly TRBD2 (5 bases). CDR3 length: 15 residues. Looked up from germline, CDR1 is DFQATT and CDR2 is SNEGSKA (reference sequence). V was cut by 2 bases and J by 6 bases, with 20 bases left in between.

This clonotype was detected only once. The chain carries TRBV29-1 and TRBJ1-3; 11 nucleotides align to TRBD1. There are 16 residues in the CDR3. After removal of 2 bases from V and 2 bases from J, the junction contained 5 bases not matched to a gene. CDR1 and CDR2 from the germline V gene are SQVTM and ANQGSEA. The CDR3 DNA sequence: TGCAGCGTTGAATCCGGGACAGGGGGACCTGGAAACACCATATATTTT. Residues: CSVESGTGGPGNTIYF.

The chain carries TRBV29-1 and TRBJ1-1; TRBD1 matches at 10 bases. Germline-derived CDR1 and CDR2 are SQVTM and ANQGSEA. V dropped 4 bases and J dropped 4; count of bases not matched to a gene: 6. The CDR3 consists of 14 residues. The CDR3: CSVGGQGTATEAFF. The CDR3 coding sequence is TGCAGCGTTGGGGGACAGGGGACCGCCACTGAAGCTTTCTTT.

In this sample, this clonotype turned up a few times. This rearrangement joins TRBV2 to TRBJ2-2; the match to TRBD2 covers 8 bases. The CDR3 runs to 15 residues. The V gene's germline CDR1 is SNHLY and CDR2 FYNNEI. V was clipped by 5 bases and J by 4 bases; unmatched bases: 6. CDR3: CASSRNGGATGELFF. CDR3 coding DNA: TGTGCCAGCAGTAGAAACGGGGGGGCCACCGGGGAGCTGTTTTTT.

Comments on this clonotype: The junction departs from germline at one end; a sequencing error may be responsible. The genes are TRBV2 and TRBJ1-5; TRBD1 is a possible D gene (6 bases). Germline CDR1 is SNHLY and CDR2 is FYNNEI. This CDR3 spans 13 amino acids. The CDR3: CASSGGLGQPQHF. DNA of the CDR3: TGCGCCAGCAGTGGGGGGCTCGGTCAGCCCCAGCATTTT.

The chain carries TRBV15 and TRBJ2-6, with D maybe TRBD1 (5 bases). Germline V CDR1 and CDR2: LNHNV, YYDKDF (reference sequence). This CDR3 is built from 14 residues. The ends were cut back, 2 bases at V and 8 bases at J, with 10 bases in the middle. CDR3 nucleotide sequence: TGTGCCACCAGCAGAAGAACAGGTCCCAACGTCCTGACTTTC. It translates to CATSRRTGPNVLTF.

About this clonotype: Just one base apart from a much larger clone, this may be a read error. No conserved phenylalanine or tryptophan ends this CDR3, so it is likely a read error. The V gene is TRBV6-5, the J gene TRBJ1-1; D call uncertain. This CDR3 has 18 amino acids. V shed 4 bases and J shed 4 bases, with 25 bases lying between them. The V gene's germline CDR1 is MNHEY and CDR2 SVGAGI. In nucleotides, the CDR3 is TGTGCCAGCAGTTCTGAAGATCTGAGGCCTTTGTTGTCCACTGAAGCTTTCTAT. This translates into CASSSEDLRPLLSTEAFY.

In this sample, this clonotype turned up a few times. V gene TRBV25-1 combines with J gene TRBJ1-2; D remains ambiguous. Germline V gene lookup returns CDR1 MGHDK and CDR2 SYGVNS. Trimming left V 2 bases short and J 5 bases short, with 9 bases between. The CDR3 loop spans 13 amino acids. The CDR3 protein is CASSEGRRYGYTF. The CDR3 nucleotides read TGTGCCAGCAGTGAAGGGCGGAGGTATGGCTACACCTTC.

This clonotype appeared a single time. A much larger clonotype is one base distant, so this may be a read error. The rearrangement links TRBV6-1 to TRBJ1-5; 7 positions agree with TRBD1. Germline V gene lookup returns CDR1 MNHNS and CDR2 SASEGT. CDR3 length: 17 residues. Here the CDR3 reads CAGSPNLDRARGQPQHF. CDR3 coding DNA: TGTGCCGGCAGTCCTAATCTCGACAGGGCTAGGGGTCAGCCCCAGCATTTT.

This clonotype was recorded at least ten times. This sequence joins TRBV18 and TRBJ2-3; D remains unclear. Germline V lookup: CDR1 KGHSH, CDR2 LQKENI. The CDR3 has 11 amino acids. With 2 bases removed from V and 5 bases from J, the gap between germline ends came to 2 bases. The CDR3 DNA sequence: TGTGCCAGCTCACCAGTAGATACGCAGTATTTT. Translating it yields CASSPVDTQYF. The whole variable domain, remainder taken from reference TRBV18 and TRBJ2-3, is NAGVMQNPRHLVRRRGQEARLRCSPMKGHSHVYWYRQLPEEGLKFMVYLQKENIIDESGMPKERFSAEFPKEGPSILRIQQVVRGDSAAYFCASSPVDTQYFGPGTRLTVL.

In this sample, this clonotype turned up a few times. The junction departs from the called germline gene at one end, perhaps through a read error. This chain uses TRBV7-7 with TRBJ2-3; maybe TRBD2 (6 bases). This CDR3 has 13 amino acids. Looked up from germline, CDR1 is SSHAT and CDR2 is FNYEAQ (reference sequence). CDR3 in amino acids: CASSWAPSDTQYF. In DNA, the CDR3 is TGTGCTAGCAGCTGGGCCCCTAGCGACACGCAGTATTTT.

CDR3 nucleotide sequence: TGTGCCAGTACGGTAACCGGGACAGGGGATGGCTACACCTTC. Protein: CASTVTGTGDGYTF. The chain employs TRBV19 and TRBJ1-2; TRBD1 aligns across 10 bases. The CDR3 contains 14 residues. Germline V gene data show CDR1 as LNHDA and CDR2 as SQIVND (reference sequence). The trim removed 7 bases at V and 6 bases at J, leaving 8 bases unmatched.

The chain employs TRBV2 and TRBJ1-1, with a weak D call TRBD1 (5 bases). This CDR3 is built from 13 residues. The germline V gene encodes CDR1 SNHLY and CDR2 FYNNEI. V lost 6 bases and J lost 4, with 12 bases in between. The CDR3 sequence is CASSEWTRTEAFF. In DNA form, the CDR3 reads TGTGCCAGCAGCGAGTGGACACGCACTGAAGCTTTCTTT.

This clonotype was found once. A junction end diverges from the germline sequence, so it may reflect a read error. The V gene is TRBV5-8, the J gene TRBJ2-6, with D possibly matching TRBD2 (5 bases). This CDR3 contains 11 residues. The germline V gene has CDR1 SGHTS and CDR2 YDEGEE. CDR3 sequence reads: CASSLVWTEAF. CDR3 DNA sequence: TGTGCCAGCAGCTTGGTATGGACTGAAGCTTTC. The full variable domain, rest sourced from reference TRBV5-8 and TRBJ2-6, is EAGVTQSPTHLIKTRGQQATLRCSPISGHTSVYWYQQALGLGLQFLLWYDEGEERNRGNFPPRFSGRQFPNYSSELNVNALELEDSALYLCASSLVWTEAFGAGSRLTVL.

This chain links TRBV19 with TRBJ2-3; TRBD1 matches at 7 bases. The germline gives CDR1 LNHDA, CDR2 SQIVND (reference sequence). Unmatched junction bases numbered 6, after V lost 10 bases and J lost 2 bases. The CDR3 length is 13 residues. The CDR3 nucleotides are TGTGCCACCGGACAGGACCACACAGATACGCAGTATTTT. Translating gives CATGQDHTDTQYF.

There are a few counts of this clonotype. The chain links TRBV10-3 to TRBJ1-3; D possibly corresponds to TRBD1 (6 bases). CDR3 length equals 14 residues. The V and J ends lost 4 bases and 0 bases respectively, with 7 bases between them. CDR1 is ENHRY, CDR2 SYGVKD, per germline. The CDR3 protein is CAISGGRSGNTIYF. In DNA form, the CDR3 reads TGTGCCATCAGTGGGGGGCGCTCTGGAAACACCATATATTTT.

This clonotype was counted once. CDR3 sequence: CASSWEGAPLHF. CDR3 sequence (DNA): TGCGCCAGCAGCTGGGAGGGTGCACCCCTCCACTTT. V gene TRBV5-1 combines with J gene TRBJ1-6; unclear D gene. The ends were cut back, 3 bases at V and 11 bases at J, with 9 bases in the middle. From germline, CDR1 is SGHRS and CDR2 YFSETQ. This CDR3 has 12 amino acids.

The table lists this clonotype with a few counts. The chain joins TRBV7-9 to TRBJ2-7; D possibly corresponds to TRBD1 (5 bases). The germline V gene encodes CDR1 SEHNR and CDR2 FQNEAQ (reference sequence). V lost 4 bases and J 4 bases, leaving 11 bases between the germline ends. The CDR3 sequence is 13 residues long. The CDR3 is CASSSTRVYEQYF. DNA for the CDR3: TGTGCCAGCAGCTCCACCAGGGTTTACGAGCAGTACTTC.